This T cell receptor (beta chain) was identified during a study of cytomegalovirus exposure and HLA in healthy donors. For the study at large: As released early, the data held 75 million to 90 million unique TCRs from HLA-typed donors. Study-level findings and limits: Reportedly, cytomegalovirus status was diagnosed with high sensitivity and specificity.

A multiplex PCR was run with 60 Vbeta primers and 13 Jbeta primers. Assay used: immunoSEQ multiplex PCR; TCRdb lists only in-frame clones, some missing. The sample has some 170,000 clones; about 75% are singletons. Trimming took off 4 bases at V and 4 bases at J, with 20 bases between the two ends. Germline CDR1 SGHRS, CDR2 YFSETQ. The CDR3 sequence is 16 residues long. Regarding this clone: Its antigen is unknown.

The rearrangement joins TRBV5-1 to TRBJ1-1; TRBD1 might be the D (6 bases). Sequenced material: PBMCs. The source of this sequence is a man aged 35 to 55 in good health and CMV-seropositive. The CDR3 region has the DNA TGCGCCAGCAGCGGGATGACAGGTCGCTACAGCACTGAAGCTTTCTTT. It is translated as CASSGMTGRYSTEAFF.